Included here is one T cell receptor (beta chain) sequence, with context. Judged by its sample share, this clonotype qualifies as medium-sized (0.01 to 0.1%). Its cognate antigen has yet to be identified. No much larger clone is present one base from it, and per-base qualities are unavailable. Using SuperScript III with primers targeting the alpha and beta constant regions, 400 to 550 ng of RNA was reverse transcribed. Alpha and beta chain libraries were generated separately via chain-specific third strand synthesis with multiplexing indices. In the protocol, all rearrangements within a chain were amplified with a single primer pair so that primer bias was avoided, and molecular barcodes were added to each cDNA molecule. The SP2 sequencing primer site and a random hexamer were carried on a 5' RACE adapter, to which purified cDNA was joined by T4 RNA Ligase 1. With slow temperature ramps used to favor optimal annealing, second strand synthesis was primed from the SP2 site with Phusion polymerase. Joined together, two random hexamer sequences that had both been added before amplification formed the 12-nucleotide barcode of each molecule. An amplification PCR of around 25 cycles with P5s and P7 primers came after a short first PCR that had added P5 and P7 adapter elements plus a second index. Libraries received 25 to 35 PCR cycles in total, were quantified on a Qubit, sized on a Bioanalyzer, and diluted to 3 to 4.5 nM. Sequencing of the normalized libraries was performed on an Illumina MiSeq with 2 x 250 paired-end kits. Reverse transcription reactions were cleaned up on MinElute columns and eluted into roughly 10 ul Tris-Cl. The adapter ligations were run for roughly 21 hours at 16 degrees C, and AMPure XP beads at a 1:1 ratio were afterwards used to clean them. The paper's processing steps were these. A modified Decombinator processed the demultiplexed FASTQ files and output V, J, insert and barcode information. Any sequence that shared a barcode yet differed from the dominant sequence was discarded as an error, and the number of original cDNA molecules was estimated by counting barcodes clustered at Levenshtein distance 3. For downstream analyses, the R packages ineq, vegan, igraph and RCytoscape were used, along with IMGT nomenclature and CDR3 definitions. V gene usage was computed over distinct sequences, each TCR counted once to avoid skew from clonal expansion. Unique CDR3 amino acid sequences within a donor were connected in similarity networks whenever two sequences differed by a single Levenshtein edit. Published HIV-specific CDR3s (under 95 alpha, 650 to 850 beta) and CMV-specific CDR3s (more than 12 alpha, 250 or so beta) were compiled and searched for in the repertoires. It was shown by random subsampling to size-matched repertoires that the decreased diversity of patients was not caused by their lower sequence numbers. Using fastp at Q25 and MiXCR, TCRdb reprocessed the public reads and kept productive beta chains. When rows share a CDR3 protein, they turn into one entry using the most common DNA and genes. For this entry, the V and J calls and clone size follow TCRdb and not the study's own pipeline. For this sample the table gives more than 4,000 distinct CDR3 sequences, of which 10% to 15% were detected only once. Approximately 15% of the sample is taken by the ten largest.

Whole blood was used without cell fractionation, so the repertoire reflected all unsorted peripheral T cells. For RNA extraction, 2 to 3 ml of peripheral blood was collected into Tempus tubes. HIV-infected adults who had not yet received antiretroviral therapy and were about to begin treatment were enrolled, with the first sixteen eligible patients processed. Treatment interruptions were among the grounds for excluding patients from enrollment, as were febrile or AIDS-related illness, tumors, hepatitis B or C coinfection, immunomodulatory therapy and recent vaccination. Residual genomic DNA was removed with the TURBO-DNase kit and globin mRNA was depleted with GLOBINclear. The study collected pretreatment blood from HIV-infected patients just before antiretroviral therapy was started. This sample was included in a study of HIV-infected patients and healthy controls (dated by TCRdb to the mid-2010s). Looking at the study overall: CD4 counts rose modestly but significantly in about 90% of the 16 patients after three months of therapy, yet stayed below normal ranges. Overall T-cell lymphocytopenia was not observed in the patients, and no significant difference from controls was found in total CDR3 counts per chain. Whether deep TCR repertoire sequencing of small blood samples from HIV patients could capture immune perturbation and reconstitution was tested in the study. The CD4:CD8 ratio rose slightly, whereas CD8 counts showed no consistent shift during early therapy. After a further year of therapy, viral load was undetectable in all patients, having already become undetectable in about 70% of the 16 patients by the second bleed.

Summary of the overall study and its limitations: The observed differences in diversity were not explained by the slight differences in age and sex profiles between the study cohorts. Eight alpha and eight beta V genes showed significantly different mean usage between HIV-infected patients and controls. HIV-infected repertoires had significantly higher mean Gini indices than controls, possibly reflecting oligoclonality. In size-matched repertoire data, the apparent post-therapy recovery of the Gini index in HIV-infected patients was not replicated. More CDR3s were shared between individuals among healthy controls than among HIV+ patients, as measured by Jaccard index and by the count of highly shared sequences. Compared with untreated HIV+ repertoires, healthy control repertoires had roughly threefold more distinct CDR3s and higher Shannon diversity. A major limit on how widely the findings apply, in the view of the authors, was that only sixteen HIV-infected individuals were processed. Sequencing depth was restricted by the use of whole blood, which also prevented the dynamics of distinct T-cell subpopulations from being separated. MAIT cell alpha-chain CDR3s were found at high frequency in healthy controls but were severely depleted in HIV+ repertoires. Differing numbers of distinct sequences in patients and controls hindered comparison, and size-matching assigned excessive weight to rare events in the HIV-infected data. HLA typing of donors was not performed in the study. Alpha-beta chain pairing was not determined in the samples. HIV-associated CDR3s exhibited a significant reduction in frequency during therapy, whereas CMV-associated CDR3s exhibited no significant change, although the majority increased in frequency.

As encoded in the germline V gene, CDR1 is SGHDN while CDR2 is FVKESK. For this chain, trimming is 1 base at the V end and 1 base at the J end, and the number of junction bases without a gene match is 10. Inclusive of the bounding cysteine and phenylalanine, the CDR3 is 17 residues long. Solely the CDR3 DNA is kept, with 51 bases framed from the first base. The TCR was taken from an adult with HIV infection. Here the chain combines TRBV14 and TRBJ2-7; 7 central nucleotides agree with TRBD2. Source: blood, taken before antiretroviral therapy. The nucleotide sequence is TGTGCCAGCAGCCAAGGGGTTCGACTAGCTGTTTCCTACGAGCAGTACTTC. The encoded protein is CASSQGVRLAVSYEQYF.